This TCR beta chain was sequenced in a study of radiation and T cells in renal cell carcinoma. The wider study: Nephrectomy followed 15 Gy stereotactic body radiation by 4 weeks. General observations from the study: In blood, top tumor clones expanded by 2 weeks, shrinking by 4. No pretreatment tumor biopsies were available for baseline clonotypes.

From germline, CDR1 is MNHNS and CDR2 SASEGT. With 0 bases removed from V and 0 bases from J, the gap between germline ends came to 9 bases. The CDR3 covers 17 residues. Using immunoSEQ multiplex PCR, the repertoire was profiled, and TCRdb retains in-frame clones only, with some absent. The data show approximately 150,000 clones, about 88% seen once. Time point defined: baseline pretreatment blood. Described treatment: 15 Gy SBRT to primary tumor, nephrectomy 4 weeks later. This renal cell carcinoma was of the clear cell type. In the case of this clone: Its antigen remains unknown.

The sequenced sample was blood, obtained from a patient whose treatment included radiotherapy and nephrectomy. This sequence joins TRBV6-1 and TRBJ2-6, with no clear D. This TCR was sampled from a woman between 65 and 79 years old with renal cell carcinoma. For the CDR3, the DNA is TGTGCCAGCAGTGAAGCGGGCAGGAACTCTGGGGCCAACGTCCTGACTTTC. It is translated as CASSEAGRNSGANVLTF.